This T cell receptor beta chain was found in a study of CD8+CD57+ T cells in acquired aplastic anemia. To note about this clonotype: As yet, its antigen is unknown.

Study observations and caveats: Simpson's diversity of CD8+ cells was not significantly different in patients compared with controls. In common between the patients and the controls were approximately 30 CD8+ CDR3 sequences.

According to the study, genomic DNA was the template for TCR beta VDJ and CDR3 profiling. TCRdb redid the calling of the reads with MiXCR, one entry per CDR3 protein. The data hold 300,000 or so distinct CDR3 sequences, with roughly three fifths observed a single time. The CDR3 is 16 amino acids. Germline CDR1 and CDR2: LNHDA and SQIVND (reference sequence). V was pared by 3 bases and J by 0 bases, with 1 base of the junction left unmatched. This clonotype was obtained from a human donor with severe aplastic anemia or a healthy control (not recorded which). V usage is TRBV19 and J usage is TRBJ2-1, with 11 bases aligning to TRBD2. The sequencing input was sorted CD4+, CD8+, or CD8+CD57+ T cells (not recorded which) from PBMCs. The CDR3 DNA sequence: TGTGCCAGTAGTATTAGCGGGGGGGTCTCCTACAATGAGCAGTTCTTC. It translates to CASSISGGVSYNEQFF.